The T cell receptor beta chain under discussion was sequenced for a study of Ad26.COV2.S vaccination and SARS-CoV-2 variants. Germline V gene lookup returns CDR1 SEHNR and CDR2 FQNEAQ (reference sequence). This CDR3 is built from 16 residues. Trimming shortened V by 1 base and J by 0 bases, and 13 bases separated the two germline ends. Only in-frame clones appear in the TCRdb table, and some are missing; sequencing was by immunoSEQ multiplex PCR. The sample has some 350,000 clones, 92% seen once. J is TRBJ2-7 and V is TRBV7-9, with a tentative D call TRBD2 (5 bases). The source of this sequence is a human donor who had recovered from COVID-19. Material: peripheral blood, obtained after recovery from COVID-19. The CDR3 here is CASSLELMGSSYEQYF. In nucleotides, the CDR3 is TGTGCCAGCAGCTTAGAACTGATGGGGAGCTCCTACGAGCAGTACTTC. Drawing the rest from reference TRBV7-9 and TRBJ2-7, the complete variable domain is DTGVSQNPRHKITKRGQNVTFRCDPISEHNRLYWYRQTLGQGPEFLTYFQNEAQLEKSRLLSDRFSAERPKGSFSTLEIQRTEQGDSAMYLCASSLELMGSSYEQYFGPGTRLTVT.